These 25 T cell receptor beta chains share one sample of origin, sequenced in a study of patients and donors after allogeneic stem cell transplantation. A single record per CDR3 protein comes from TCRdb applying MiXCR to the RT-PCR reads. The repertoire holds about 960,000 distinct CDR3 sequences, with approximately 19% as singletons. The sample comprised blood, either unsorted or a sorted T cell fraction (not recorded which). The receptors originated from a human donor who was either an allogeneic HSCT recipient or a stem cell or donor lymphocyte infusion donor (not recorded which). It is not recorded whose cells these are; they may come from a transplant donor.

This clonotype was seen a handful of times. The chain recombines TRBV10-3 with TRBJ1-5; no definite D call. The CDR3 has 13 residues. Germline CDR1 reads ENHRY; CDR2 reads SYGVKD. The V and J ends lost 10 bases and 5 bases respectively, with 15 bases between them. As DNA, the CDR3 is TGTGCCACCCGCGGAGGGAACGATCAGCCCCAGCATTTT. Translating gives CATRGGNDQPQHF.

The sample holds a few counts of this clonotype. CDR3 nucleotide sequence: TGTGCCAGCAGCCTGCGGACTGGACAAGATACAGATACGCAGTATTTT. The encoded protein is CASSLRTGQDTDTQYF. The V gene is TRBV11-2, the J gene TRBJ2-3; D assignment may be TRBD1 or TRBD2 (5 bases each). Trimming left V 5 bases short and J 3 bases short, with 18 bases between. The CDR3 loop spans 16 amino acids. Looked up from germline, CDR1 is SGHAT and CDR2 is FQNNGV.

The rearrangement links TRBV7-6 to TRBJ1-2; a possible D gene is TRBD1 (5 bases). Germline-derived CDR1 and CDR2 are SGHVS and FNYEAQ. V was cut by 5 bases and J by 5 bases, with 12 bases left in between. The CDR3 has 13 residues. The CDR3 DNA reads TGTGCCAGCAGCGACGGGACGGCGTATGGCTACACCTTC. It codes for CASSDGTAYGYTF.

This clonotype was picked up a small number of times. The V call is TRBV6-1, the J call TRBJ1-6, with a weak D call TRBD1 (5 bases). With 10 bases removed from V and 4 bases from J, the gap between germline ends came to 20 bases. The CDR3 runs to 16 residues. Germline CDR1 reads MNHNS; CDR2 reads SASEGT. The CDR3 DNA is TGTGCCACCAAACAACCTGGGACTGGATATAATTCACCCCTCCACTTT. Its translation: CATKQPGTGYNSPLHF.

This clonotype was observed a handful of times. The rearrangement links TRBV15 to TRBJ2-7; D is undetermined. There are 12 residues in the CDR3. Germline-derived CDR1 and CDR2 are LNHNV and YYDKDF (reference sequence). V was trimmed by 2 bases and J by 6 bases, leaving 8 bases between them. CDR3 in DNA: TGTGCCACCAGCAGATGGCGGACCGAGCAGTACTTC. It specifies CATSRWRTEQYF.

V gene TRBV9 combines with J gene TRBJ1-1, with D hard to call. The CDR3 has 13 residues. Trimming stripped 2 bases from V and 4 bases from J, with 9 bases between. Germline V gives CDR1 SGDLS, CDR2 YYNGEE. DNA of the CDR3: TGTGCCAGCAGCGTTTCGGGGAGCACTGAAGCTTTCTTT. Its protein is CASSVSGSTEAFF.

The chain links TRBV6-1 to TRBJ2-1; 10 nucleotides agree with TRBD2. This CDR3 contains 15 residues. The germline gives CDR1 MNHNS, CDR2 SASEGT. V was clipped by 8 bases and J by 1 base; unmatched bases: 5. Here the CDR3 reads CASEAGGRSYNEQFF. The CDR3 region has the DNA TGTGCCAGCGAAGCGGGGGGGCGTTCCTACAATGAGCAGTTCTTC.

CDR3 sequence reads: CASSNPGLADYEQYF. The CDR3 DNA follows: TGCGCCAGCAGCAATCCGGGACTAGCGGACTACGAGCAGTACTTC. The rearrangement joins TRBV5-1 to TRBJ2-7; 11 bases match TRBD2. The CDR3 extends over 15 amino acids. The V gene's germline CDR1 is SGHRS and CDR2 YFSETQ. J gave up 3 bases and V 4 bases, and 6 bases lay outside the gene matches. Full variable domain (remainder filled in from reference TRBV5-1 and TRBJ2-7): KAGVTQTPRYLIKTRGQQVTLSCSPISGHRSVSWYQQTPGQGLQFLFEYFSETQRNKGNFPGRFSGRQFSNSRSEMNVSTLELGDSALYLCASSNPGLADYEQYFGPGTRLTVT.

This clonotype was seen a few times. The V gene is TRBV15, the J gene TRBJ2-1; maybe TRBD2 (6 bases). CDR1 and CDR2 (germline): LNHNV, YYDKDF (reference sequence). V was pared by 1 base and J by 6 bases, with 16 bases between. CDR3 length equals 16 residues. CDR3 sequence reads: CATSRAGLTLTNEQFF. CDR3 in DNA: TGTGCCACCAGCAGAGCCGGACTAACCCTCACCAATGAGCAGTTCTTC.

The chain uses TRBV27 and TRBJ1-1; D is ambiguous. Trimming took 5 bases from V and 1 from J, leaving 14 bases between them. Germline CDR1 and CDR2: MNHEY and SMNVEV (reference sequence). This CDR3 has 15 residues. CDR3 bases: TGTGCCAGCAGTCCCCTAAGAGCGCAGAACACTGAAGCTTTCTTT. Translation gives CASSPLRAQNTEAFF.

V usage is TRBV2 and J usage is TRBJ1-3; possibly TRBD1 for D (6 bases). The CDR3 totals 14 residues. CDR1 and CDR2 from the germline V gene are SNHLY and FYNNEI. Trimming took off 5 bases at V and 4 bases at J, with 12 bases between the two ends. The CDR3 nucleotides read TGTGCCAGCAGTTCCAGGGGCAACGGAAACACCATATATTTT. This gives the protein CASSSRGNGNTIYF.

This chain connects TRBV18 to TRBJ2-5; TRBD2 aligns across 9 bases. The germline CDR1 and CDR2 sequences are KGHSH and LQKENI. The CDR3 is made up of 15 amino acids. The V segment lost 6 bases and the J segment 2 bases; nucleotides outside the gene matches: 7. CDR3 nucleotide sequence: TGTGCCAGCTCCGAGACTAGCGGAAAACAAGAGACCCAGTACTTC. Translating gives CASSETSGKQETQYF.

The V gene is TRBV7-9, the J gene TRBJ1-1, with D hard to call. V lost 1 base and J 0 bases, leaving 9 bases between the germline ends. The germline V gene encodes CDR1 SEHNR and CDR2 FQNEAQ (reference sequence). The CDR3 is made up of 15 amino acids. The CDR3 sequence is CASSLGSGLNTEAFF. CDR3 coding DNA: TGTGCCAGCAGCTTAGGATCAGGACTGAACACTGAAGCTTTCTTT. Supplemented by reference TRBV7-9 and TRBJ1-1, the full variable domain reads DTGVSQNPRHKITKRGQNVTFRCDPISEHNRLYWYRQTLGQGPEFLTYFQNEAQLEKSRLLSDRFSAERPKGSFSTLEIQRTEQGDSAMYLCASSLGSGLNTEAFFGQGTRLTVV.

The V and J genes are TRBV6-5 and TRBJ2-3, with 16 bases lining up with TRBD2. Germline V gives CDR1 MNHEY, CDR2 SVGAGI. J was trimmed by 2 bases and V by 0 bases; bases with no gene match: 5. The CDR3 is made up of 19 amino acids. The CDR3 coding sequence is TGTGCCAGCAGTTACTCGGGACTAGCGGGAGGGCCATTCACAGATACGCAGTATTTT. This translates into CASSYSGLAGGPFTDTQYF.

The chain recombines TRBV9 with TRBJ1-2; TRBD1 agrees at 7 bases. The CDR3 spans 14 residues. CDR1 and CDR2 from the germline V gene are SGDLS and YYNGEE. The V and J ends lost 3 bases and 1 base, in that order; junction bases with no gene match: 3. The DNA for the CDR3 is TGTGCCAGCAGCGCGGACAGGCTTAACTATGGCTACACCTTC. It is translated as CASSADRLNYGYTF. Drawing the rest from reference TRBV9 and TRBJ1-2, the complete variable domain is DSGVTQTPKHLITATGQRVTLRCSPRSGDLSVYWYQQSLDQGLQFLIQYYNGEERAKGNILERFSAQQFPDLHSELNLSSLELGDSALYFCASSADRLNYGYTFGSGTRLTVV.

This clonotype was detected a few times. This chain joins TRBV6-5 and TRBJ2-7; D is undetermined. From germline, CDR1 is MNHEY and CDR2 SVGAGI. The CDR3 totals 15 residues. V lost 4 bases, J lost 6 bases, and 19 bases lay in between. CDR3 nucleotides: TGTGCCAGCAGTTCTTCCCCCGAGGCGCCGGGCGAGCAGTACTTC. It yields the protein CASSSSPEAPGEQYF.

The CDR3 DNA follows: TGTGCCAGCAGCGGGTACGTGGATACGCAGTATTTT. It is translated as CASSGYVDTQYF. This chain uses TRBV11-2 with TRBJ2-3; no reliable D call. This CDR3 is built from 12 residues. Germline V lookup: CDR1 SGHAT, CDR2 FQNNGV. The V end was cut by 5 bases, the J end by 6 bases, with 9 bases between.

In this sample, this clonotype turned up a few times. The chain combines TRBV6-5 with TRBJ2-2; 7 positions match TRBD2. V shed 0 bases and J 1 base; nucleotides not matched to a gene: 8. This CDR3 is built from 18 residues. Germline CDR1 MNHEY, CDR2 SVGAGI. The CDR3 here is CASSYSIVGGGNTGELFF. CDR3 bases: TGTGCCAGCAGTTACTCGATTGTTGGCGGGGGGAACACCGGGGAGCTGTTTTTT.

This clonotype has just a few counts. The chain uses TRBV7-9 and TRBJ2-3; no clear D gene. Trimming pared 0 bases from V and 4 bases from J, leaving 11 bases between. This CDR3 has 15 amino acids. Germline V gives CDR1 SEHNR, CDR2 FQNEAQ (reference sequence). For the CDR3, the DNA is TGTGCCAGCAGCTTAGCGGCTGGGTCTCCAGATACGCAGTATTTT. Amino acids: CASSLAAGSPDTQYF.

The rearrangement links TRBV12-3 or TRBV12-4 to TRBJ2-7; no firm D call. V shed 3 bases and J shed 4 bases, with 16 bases lying between them. The CDR3 spans 15 residues. CDR3 loop: CASSFKIGYQYEQYF. CDR3 bases: TGTGCCAGCAGTTTCAAAATAGGTTACCAATACGAGCAGTACTTC.

This sequence joins TRBV7-9 and TRBJ2-7, with 7 positions matching TRBD2. Germline CDR1 is SEHNR and CDR2 is FQNEAQ (reference sequence). The CDR3 extends over 15 amino acids. V was clipped by 6 bases and J by 5 bases; unmatched bases: 13. Written as DNA, the CDR3 is TGTGCCAGCAGGCCTCTAGCGGCCCCGGGGGACGAGCAGTACTTC. Translating gives CASRPLAAPGDEQYF.

This clonotype was observed a single time. The rearrangement joins TRBV3-1 to TRBJ2-1; D may be TRBD2 (6 bases). Trimming shortened V by 1 base and J by 15 bases, and 19 bases separated the two germline ends. This CDR3 is 14 amino acids long. The germline V gene has CDR1 LGHDT and CDR2 YNNKEL (reference sequence). DNA for the CDR3: TGTGCCAGCAGCCAAGGCCGTAGCGGTCTCGTGCGGTTCTTC. It codes for CASSQGRSGLVRFF.

The chain couples TRBV2 to TRBJ2-2; TRBD2 matches 11 bases. This CDR3 comprises 15 residues. The J segment lost 5 bases and the V segment lost 4 bases, leaving 3 bases of the junction unmatched. The germline gives CDR1 SNHLY, CDR2 FYNNEI. CDR3 in amino acids: CASSAGLAATGELFF. CDR3 coding DNA: TGTGCCAGCAGTGCGGGACTAGCGGCGACCGGGGAGCTGTTTTTT.

This clonotype occurred a few times. The rearrangement links TRBV12-3 or TRBV12-4 to TRBJ2-3; no clear D gene. The CDR3 has 14 amino acids. Trimming removed 10 bases from V and 2 bases from J, with 16 bases in between. The CDR3 sequence: CATRSNRFTDTQYF. The CDR3 DNA reads as TGTGCCACACGAAGCAACAGATTCACAGATACGCAGTATTTT.

This clonotype has only a few counts. The V and J genes are TRBV7-3 and TRBJ2-3; D unresolved. The V end was cut by 1 base, the J end by 0 bases, with 11 bases between. Germline values: CDR1 SGHTA, CDR2 FQGTGA. This CDR3 contains 16 residues. The CDR3 DNA reads TGTGCCAGCAGCTTAAAAGGTCGGACCAGCACAGATACGCAGTATTTT. Translating gives CASSLKGRTSTDTQYF. Full variable domain (missing parts from reference TRBV7-3 and TRBJ2-3): GAGVSQTPSNKVTEKGKYVELRCDPISGHTALYWYRQSLGQGPEFLIYFQGTGAADDSGLPNDRFFAVRPEGSVSTLKIQRTERGDSAVYLCASSLKGRTSTDTQYFGPGTRLTVL.